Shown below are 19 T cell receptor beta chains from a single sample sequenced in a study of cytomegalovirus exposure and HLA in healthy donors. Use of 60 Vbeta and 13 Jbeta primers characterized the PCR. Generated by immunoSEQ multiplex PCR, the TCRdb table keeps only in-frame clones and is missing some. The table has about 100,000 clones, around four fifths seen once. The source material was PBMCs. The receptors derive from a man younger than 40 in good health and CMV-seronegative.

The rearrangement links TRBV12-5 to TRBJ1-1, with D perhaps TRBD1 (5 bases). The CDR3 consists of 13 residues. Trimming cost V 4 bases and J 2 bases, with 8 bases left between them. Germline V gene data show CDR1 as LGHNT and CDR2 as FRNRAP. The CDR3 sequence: CASGSQGNTEAFF. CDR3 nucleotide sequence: TGTGCTAGTGGTTCTCAGGGAAACACTGAAGCTTTCTTT.

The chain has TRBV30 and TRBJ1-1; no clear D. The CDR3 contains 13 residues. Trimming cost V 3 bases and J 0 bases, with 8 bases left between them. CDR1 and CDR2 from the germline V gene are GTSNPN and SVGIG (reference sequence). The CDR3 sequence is CAWRRVVNTEAFF. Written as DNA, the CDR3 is TGTGCCTGGAGGAGGGTGGTGAACACTGAAGCTTTCTTT.

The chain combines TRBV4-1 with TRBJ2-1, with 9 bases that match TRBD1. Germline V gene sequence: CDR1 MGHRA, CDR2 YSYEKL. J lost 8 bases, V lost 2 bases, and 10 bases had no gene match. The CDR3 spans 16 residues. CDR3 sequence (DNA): TGCGCCAGCAGCCAACCGGGACAGGGTTTAGGCGATGAGCAGTTCTTC. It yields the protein CASSQPGQGLGDEQFF.

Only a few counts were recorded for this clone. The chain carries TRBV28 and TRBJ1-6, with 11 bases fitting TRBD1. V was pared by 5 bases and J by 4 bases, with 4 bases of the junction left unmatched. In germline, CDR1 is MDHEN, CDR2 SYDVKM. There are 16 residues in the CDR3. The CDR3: CASSAGTGGYNSPLHF. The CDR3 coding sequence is TGTGCCAGCAGTGCTGGGACAGGGGGTTATAATTCACCCCTCCACTTT.

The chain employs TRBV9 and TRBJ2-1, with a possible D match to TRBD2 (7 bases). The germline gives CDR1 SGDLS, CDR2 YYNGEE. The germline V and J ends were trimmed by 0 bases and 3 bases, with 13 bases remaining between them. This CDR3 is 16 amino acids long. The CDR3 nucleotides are TGTGCCAGCAGCGTAGTGGGGGGGCCAAACTACAATGAGCAGTTCTTC. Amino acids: CASSVVGGPNYNEQFF.

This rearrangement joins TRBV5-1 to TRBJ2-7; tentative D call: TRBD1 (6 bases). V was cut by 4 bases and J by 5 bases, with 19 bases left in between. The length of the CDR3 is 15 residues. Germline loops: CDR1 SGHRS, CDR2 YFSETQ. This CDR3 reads CASSHVIQGKNEQYF. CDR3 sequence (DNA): TGCGCCAGCAGCCACGTCATACAGGGAAAGAACGAGCAGTACTTC.

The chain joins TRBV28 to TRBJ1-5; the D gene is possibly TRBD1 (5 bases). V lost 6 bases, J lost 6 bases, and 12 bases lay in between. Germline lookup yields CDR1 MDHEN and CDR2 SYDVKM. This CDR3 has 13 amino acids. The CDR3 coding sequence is TGTGCCAGCAGGGGGCGTACAGTTCAGCCCCAGCATTTT. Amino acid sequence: CASRGRTVQPQHF.

The CDR3 region is CAIRGTSGRGSYEQYF. In DNA form, the CDR3 reads TGTGCCATCAGGGGGACTAGCGGGAGGGGCTCCTACGAGCAGTACTTC. This sequence joins TRBV10-3 and TRBJ2-7, with 16 bases that match TRBD2. CDR3 size: 16 residues. Germline assignment: CDR1 ENHRY and CDR2 SYGVKD. J gave up 0 bases and V 6 bases, and 2 bases lay outside the gene matches.

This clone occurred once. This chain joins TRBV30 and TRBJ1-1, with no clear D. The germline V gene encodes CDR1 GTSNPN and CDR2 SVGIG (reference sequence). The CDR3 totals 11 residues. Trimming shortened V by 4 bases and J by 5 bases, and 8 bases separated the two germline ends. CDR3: CAWISRTEAFF. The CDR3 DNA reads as TGTGCCTGGATTTCTCGGACTGAAGCTTTCTTT.

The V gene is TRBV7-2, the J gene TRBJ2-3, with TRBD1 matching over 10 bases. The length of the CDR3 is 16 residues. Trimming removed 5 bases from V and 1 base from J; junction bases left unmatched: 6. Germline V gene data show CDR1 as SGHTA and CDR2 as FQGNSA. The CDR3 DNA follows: TGTGCCAGCAGCCTGGTGACAGGGGGCGGCACAGATACGCAGTATTTT. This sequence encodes CASSLVTGGGTDTQYF. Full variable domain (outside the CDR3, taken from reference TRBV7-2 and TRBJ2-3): GAGVSQSPSNKVTEKGKDVELRCDPISGHTALYWYRQSLGQGLEFLIYFQGNSAPDKSGLPSDRFSAERTGGSVSTLTIQRTQQEDSAVYLCASSLVTGGGTDTQYFGPGTRLTVL.

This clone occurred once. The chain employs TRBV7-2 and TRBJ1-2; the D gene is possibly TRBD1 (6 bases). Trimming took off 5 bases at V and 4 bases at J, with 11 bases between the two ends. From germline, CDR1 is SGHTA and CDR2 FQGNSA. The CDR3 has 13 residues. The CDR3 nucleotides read TGTGCCAGCAGCCTGGGACAATTCTATGGCTACACCTTC. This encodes CASSLGQFYGYTF.

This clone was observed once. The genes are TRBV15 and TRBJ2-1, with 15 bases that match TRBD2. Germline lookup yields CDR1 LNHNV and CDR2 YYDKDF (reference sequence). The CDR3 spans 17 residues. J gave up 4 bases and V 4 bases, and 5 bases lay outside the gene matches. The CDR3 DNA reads TGTGCCACCAGCAAAGGACTAGCGGGGGGGAATTACAATGAGCAGTTCTTC. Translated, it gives CATSKGLAGGNYNEQFF.

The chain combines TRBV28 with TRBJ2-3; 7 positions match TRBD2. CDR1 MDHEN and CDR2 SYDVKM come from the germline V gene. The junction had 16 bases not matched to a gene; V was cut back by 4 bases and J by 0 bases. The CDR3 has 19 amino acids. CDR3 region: CASSSPTQRLAASTDTQYF. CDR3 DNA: TGTGCCAGCAGTTCCCCAACGCAACGACTAGCCGCTAGCACAGATACGCAGTATTTT.

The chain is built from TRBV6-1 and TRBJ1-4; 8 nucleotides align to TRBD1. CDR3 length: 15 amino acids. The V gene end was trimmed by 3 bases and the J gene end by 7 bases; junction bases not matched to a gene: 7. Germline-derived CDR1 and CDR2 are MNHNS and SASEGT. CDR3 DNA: TGTGCCAGCAGTGAGCAGGGGGCGGGCAGTGAAAAACTGTTTTTT. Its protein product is CASSEQGAGSEKLFF.

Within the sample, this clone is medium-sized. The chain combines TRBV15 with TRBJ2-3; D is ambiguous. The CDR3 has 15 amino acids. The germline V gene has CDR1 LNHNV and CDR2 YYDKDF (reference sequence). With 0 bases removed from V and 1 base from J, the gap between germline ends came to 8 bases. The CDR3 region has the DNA TGTGCCACCAGCAGAGATCCGACACGCACAGATACGCAGTATTTT. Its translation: CATSRDPTRTDTQYF.

CDR3 region: CAISQGQGSYEQYF. The CDR3 DNA reads as TGTGCCATCAGTCAAGGACAGGGCTCCTACGAGCAGTACTTC. J is TRBJ2-7 and V is TRBV10-3; TRBD1 matches at 8 bases. This CDR3 has 14 amino acids. Germline CDR1 reads ENHRY; CDR2 reads SYGVKD. Losses at the gene ends were 5 bases for V and 0 bases for J; bases not matched to a gene: 3.

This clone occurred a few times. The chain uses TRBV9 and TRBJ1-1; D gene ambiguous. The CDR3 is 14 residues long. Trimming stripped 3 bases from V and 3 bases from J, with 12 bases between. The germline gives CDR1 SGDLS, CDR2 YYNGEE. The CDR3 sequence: CASSAGMFDTEAFF. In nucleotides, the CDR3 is TGTGCCAGCAGCGCGGGGATGTTTGACACTGAAGCTTTCTTT.

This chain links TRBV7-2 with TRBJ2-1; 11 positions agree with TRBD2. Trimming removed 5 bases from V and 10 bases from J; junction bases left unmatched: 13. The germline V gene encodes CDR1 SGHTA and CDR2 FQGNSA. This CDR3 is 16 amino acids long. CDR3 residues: CASSVNLAGGGMEQFF. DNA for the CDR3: TGTGCCAGCAGCGTTAACCTAGCGGGGGGAGGTATGGAGCAGTTCTTC.

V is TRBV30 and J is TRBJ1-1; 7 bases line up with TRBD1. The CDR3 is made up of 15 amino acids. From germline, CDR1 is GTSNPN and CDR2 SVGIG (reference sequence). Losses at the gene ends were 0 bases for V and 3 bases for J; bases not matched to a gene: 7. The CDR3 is CAWSVQTGMYTEAFF. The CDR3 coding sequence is TGTGCCTGGAGTGTCCAGACAGGGATGTACACTGAAGCTTTCTTT.